This TCR beta chain was retrieved from a study of blood T cell repertoires in COVID-19 (dated by TCRdb to 2020 to 2021). About the full investigation: The collaborator samples originated in the United States, Italy and Spain and spanned the acute and convalescent phases of COVID-19. The prospective study material was composed of cDNA or gDNA derived from T cells, B-cell-depleted T cells, or PBMCs. Subjects who had been exposed to COVID-19, were actively infected with it, or had recovered from it provided the deeply sampled blood TCRbeta repertoires that made up the dataset. The repertoires were released in a freely available public database intended as a resource for research on the immune response to SARS-CoV-2. Samples came from the ongoing ImmuneRACE study (first 160 participants) plus 1,254 subjects from 6 global collaborators. A de-identified subject ID, COVID-19 status, age in years and sex were almost always included in the sample metadata. Where HLA class I and class II types were available, the types were taken from metadata supplied by the sample provider, not from assay-based typing.

Participants in the prospective study were enrolled through a virtual design, were aged roughly 18 to 100 years, and lived in 24 United States geographic areas. Cohort assignment in the prospective study relied on participant-reported clinical history from a screening survey and a study questionnaire. Exposed participants were defined as having been in contact with someone with a PCR-confirmed or clinician-diagnosed COVID-19 case within 2 weeks of study entry. In the prospective study, mobile phlebotomists collected whole blood, serum and a nasopharyngeal or oropharyngeal swab from each participant. Prospective study participants could optionally give additional blood draws and questionnaires over an approximately 2-month period. Prospective study blood samples were shipped either frozen or at room temperature before DNA extraction. TCRbeta CDR3 regions were amplified from genomic DNA by means of the immunoSEQ Assay, a bias-controlled multiplex PCR. The study's processing was this. Nucleated cell counts per sample were estimated from amplification of reference gene primers within the assay. Sequence reads were collapsed and filtered to measure the absolute abundance of every unique TCRbeta CDR3 rearrangement. For each sample, productive Simpson clonality was calculated as the square root of Simpson's diversity index across productive rearrangements. TCRdb obtained this table from immuneACCESS and retained in-frame rearrangements with V and J assigned. These tables miss some clones; where compared with another copy, unresolved V genes account for less than half of the shortfall, and the remainder is unexplained. That table supplies the V and J calls and clone size; D and trimming were determined from the DNA. Across this sample there are hundreds of thousands of clones, with 83% seen only once. The ten largest clones represent approximately 4.8% of the sample.

The full study reports these points: The amount of clinical and demographic metadata varied by source and participant and was provided uncurated.

With regard to this clone: There is no known antigen for this receptor. Base qualities are not at hand, and no much larger clone is one base apart.

From the cysteine up to the phenylalanine, the CDR3 has a length of 15 residues. Just the 45-base CDR3 DNA is kept, in frame starting at base 1. At the junction V is shortened by 6 bases and J by 7 bases; bases outside the gene matches: 10. As encoded in the germline V gene, CDR1 is SNHLY while CDR2 is FYNNEI. Sequencing was done on a sample of PBMCs or T cells enriched from blood (not recorded which). This clonotype was obtained from a woman aged 45-65 years who had been exposed to COVID-19. The chain joins TRBV2 to TRBJ1-4, with 8 central nucleotides matching TRBD1. Read as DNA, the sequence is TGTGCCAGCAGAGACGGACAGGGTAACGGTGAAAAACTGTTTTTT. It translates to CASRDGQGNGEKLFF.